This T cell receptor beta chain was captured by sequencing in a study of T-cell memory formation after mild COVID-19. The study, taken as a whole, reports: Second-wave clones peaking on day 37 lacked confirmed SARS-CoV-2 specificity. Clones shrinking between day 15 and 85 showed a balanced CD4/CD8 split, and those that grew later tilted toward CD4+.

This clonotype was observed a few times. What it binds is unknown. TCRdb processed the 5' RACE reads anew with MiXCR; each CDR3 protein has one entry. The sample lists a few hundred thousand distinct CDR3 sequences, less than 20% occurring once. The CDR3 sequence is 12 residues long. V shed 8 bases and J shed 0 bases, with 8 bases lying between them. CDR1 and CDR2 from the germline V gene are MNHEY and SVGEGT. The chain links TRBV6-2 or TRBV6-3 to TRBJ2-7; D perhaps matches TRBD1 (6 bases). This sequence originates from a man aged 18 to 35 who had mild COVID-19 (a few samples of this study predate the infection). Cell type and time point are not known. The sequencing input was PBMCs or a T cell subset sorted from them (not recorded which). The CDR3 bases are TGTGCCAGCGGACAGTTCTCCTACGAGCAGTACTTC. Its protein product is CASGQFSYEQYF.